The 9 T cell receptor beta chains reported below all come from one sample, sequenced in a study of identical twins. MiXCR, run by TCRdb on the 5' RACE reads, gives a single entry per CDR3 protein. The sample yields a few hundred thousand distinct CDR3 sequences, more than 9.5% seen once. The data also belong to a second study, concerning yellow fever vaccine responses in identical twins.

Sequences were obtained from memory (CD45RO+) T cells sorted from blood. Receptor source: a woman between 18 and 30 years old in good health.

The J gene is TRBJ2-4, the V gene TRBV12-3 or TRBV12-4; either TRBD1 or TRBD2 may supply D (5 bases each). Trimming cost V 5 bases and J 2 bases, with 10 bases left between them. CDR3 size: 14 residues. The CDR3 here is CASSPGTTKNIQYF. The CDR3 coding sequence is TGTGCCAGCAGTCCCGGGACCACCAAAAACATTCAGTACTTC.

This clonotype has a handful of counts. The chain links TRBV12-3 or TRBV12-4 to TRBJ2-2; 8 bases match TRBD2. Germline trimming cut 6 bases from V and 5 bases from J; bases unmatched to any gene: 8. The CDR3 covers 15 residues. CDR3 sequence (DNA): TGTGCCAGCAGCCAGGGACTAGGGCGTACCGGGGAGCTGTTTTTT. Residues: CASSQGLGRTGELFF.

This clonotype has more than one count but fewer than ten. V and J are TRBV4-1 and TRBJ2-3; no clear D gene. The CDR3 contains 17 residues. From germline, CDR1 is MGHRA and CDR2 YSYEKL. V was shortened by 0 bases and J by 1 base, with 14 bases between the two germline ends. In DNA form, the CDR3 reads TGCGCCAGCAGCCAAGATAAACAGACCTTGGGCACAGATACGCAGTATTTT. This encodes CASSQDKQTLGTDTQYF.

Only a few counts were recorded for this clonotype. The chain joins TRBV29-1 to TRBJ2-7; tentatively, D is TRBD2 (6 bases). Looked up from germline, CDR1 is SQVTM and CDR2 is ANQGSEA. The CDR3 runs to 12 residues. The ends were cut back, 4 bases at V and 2 bases at J, with 9 bases in the middle. CDR3 sequence: CSVGSGAYEQYF. The CDR3 DNA reads TGCAGCGTTGGATCGGGAGCCTACGAGCAGTACTTC.

The rearrangement joins TRBV7-3 to TRBJ2-3; D is tentatively TRBD1 or TRBD2 (7 bases each). The germline V gene has CDR1 SGHTA and CDR2 FQGTGA. Trimming stripped 7 bases from V and 1 base from J, with 12 bases between. The length of the CDR3 is 14 residues. The CDR3 nucleotides are TGTGCCAGCAACCCAGGGGGGGGCACAGATACGCAGTATTTT. This sequence encodes CASNPGGGTDTQYF. Supplemented by reference TRBV7-3 and TRBJ2-3, the full variable domain reads GAGVSQTPSNKVTEKGKYVELRCDPISGHTALYWYRQSLGQGPEFLIYFQGTGAADDSGLPNDRFFAVRPEGSVSTLKIQRTERGDSAVYLCASNPGGGTDTQYFGPGTRLTVL.

A few counts support this clonotype. The gene calls are TRBV15 and TRBJ1-1; D is unclear. CDR1 is LNHNV, CDR2 YYDKDF, per germline (reference sequence). Trimming took 0 bases from V and 6 from J, leaving 14 bases between them. The CDR3 totals 15 residues. For the CDR3, the DNA is TGTGCCACCAGCAGAGATCCTCGAAAGGGCGCTGAAGCTTTCTTT. This gives the protein CATSRDPRKGAEAFF.

This clonotype has a count of ten or more. This sequence joins TRBV7-3 and TRBJ2-1, with no clear D. V was trimmed by 1 base and J by 5 bases, leaving 6 bases between them. The germline V gene has CDR1 SGHTA and CDR2 FQGTGA. The CDR3 runs 13 residues. The CDR3 sequence is CASSLNRDNEQFF. The CDR3 DNA follows: TGTGCCAGCAGCTTAAATAGGGACAATGAGCAGTTCTTC.

This clonotype showed up just a few times. The rearrangement joins TRBV20-1 to TRBJ2-1; 9 positions agree with TRBD2. CDR1 is DFQATT, CDR2 SNEGSKA, per germline (reference sequence). Trimming at V came to 3 bases and at J to 6 bases, leaving 6 bases not matched to a gene. The CDR3 has 14 residues. This chain's CDR3 is CSARVRLAVNEQFF. As DNA, the CDR3 is TGCAGTGCTAGGGTAAGACTAGCGGTCAATGAGCAGTTCTTC.

This clonotype was counted ten times or more. V gene TRBV4-2 combines with J gene TRBJ2-2, with 15 bases identical to TRBD2. Germline CDR1 is LGHNA and CDR2 is YNFKEQ. The CDR3 contains 18 residues. V lost 1 base to trimming and J lost 1 base; unmatched junction nucleotides: 1. CDR3 sequence reads: CASSQGTSGGENTGELFF. The DNA for the CDR3 is TGTGCCAGCAGCCAAGGGACTAGCGGGGGGGAGAACACCGGGGAGCTGTTTTTT.